This T cell receptor (beta chain) came from a study of blood T cell repertoires in COVID-19. At the level of the study: Sites across the United States, Italy and Spain contributed samples from acute and convalescent COVID-19. Nucleic acid was either cDNA or gDNA, and it came from T cells, B-cell-depleted T cells, or PBMCs.

This CDR3 has 15 residues. Germline V gene data show CDR1 as SGHVS and CDR2 as FQNEAQ. V gave up 1 base and J gave up 5 bases, with 12 bases separating them. Per the authors' pipeline: From reference gene primer amplification, estimates of nucleated cell counts were derived. This table comes from immunoSEQ multiplex PCR, and its TCRdb copy is limited to in-frame clones, with some not included. That table furnishes V, J and clone size, whereas the DNA furnished D and trimming. The sample has 200,000 to 250,000 clones; around 90% are singletons. Assignment of participants to cohorts was predicated upon participant-reported clinical history.

This clonotype originated in a man aged 30 to 45 who had been exposed to COVID-19. This chain uses TRBV7-8 with TRBJ1-5; D unclear. The sequenced sample consisted of PBMCs or T cells enriched from blood (not recorded which). Written as DNA, the CDR3 is TGTGCCAGCAGCTTAGGAAACCCGGGAGATCAGCCCCAGCATTTT. Translation: CASSLGNPGDQPQHF.